This T cell receptor beta chain was sequenced for a study of human T cells and chemical hapten exposure. At the level of the study: Patients were given diphenylcyclopropenone on the scalp weekly across the approximately 26-week study. The study's findings and limits: Clustering by CDR3 similarity yielded significantly more large clusters from expanded TCRs than controls.

From germline, CDR1 is SGHVS and CDR2 FQNEAQ. The germline V and J ends were trimmed by 7 bases and 3 bases, with 19 bases remaining between them. This CDR3 has 15 residues. Via MiXCR, TCRdb re-called the RACE reads, giving one row per CDR3 protein. The table has tens of thousands of distinct CDR3 sequences, roughly 12% seen once; the top ten hold approximately 5.3%. Described time point: pre-sensitization, week 0. Sample treatment: therapeutic diphenylcyclopropenone sensitization with weekly scalp DPC. Unfractionated whole blood served as the source for total RNA extraction. For this clonotype: Its target is not known.

This specimen was whole blood, taken in connection with sensitization to the hapten diphenylcyclopropenone (DPC). V gene TRBV7-8 combines with J gene TRBJ2-7; D possibly matches TRBD1 or TRBD2 (5 bases each). The sequence was obtained from a woman aged 30 to 39 with alopecia areata. Some clones in this sample may be carry-over from other donors' samples. The CDR3 sequence: CASTEGNAGSYEQYF. For the CDR3, the DNA is TGTGCCAGCACCGAAGGGAATGCAGGGAGCTACGAGCAGTACTTC.